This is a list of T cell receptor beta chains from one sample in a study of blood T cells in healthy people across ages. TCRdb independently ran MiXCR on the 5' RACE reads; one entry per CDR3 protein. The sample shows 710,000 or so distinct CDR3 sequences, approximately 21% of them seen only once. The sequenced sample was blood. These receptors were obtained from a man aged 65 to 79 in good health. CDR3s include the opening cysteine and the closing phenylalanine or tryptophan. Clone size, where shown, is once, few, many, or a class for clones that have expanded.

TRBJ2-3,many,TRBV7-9,CASSLVREFRTDTQYF
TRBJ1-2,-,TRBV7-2,CASSFPRDRGTNYGYTF
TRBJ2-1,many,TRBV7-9,CASSLDRSTGEQFF
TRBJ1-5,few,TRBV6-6,CASSPQGIYQPQHF
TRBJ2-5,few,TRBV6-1,CASSASNTGGLRKQETQYF
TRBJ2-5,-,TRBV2,CASVVTETQYF
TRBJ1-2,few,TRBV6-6,CASADRQGGSYTF
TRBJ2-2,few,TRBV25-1,CASSWGTHTGELFF
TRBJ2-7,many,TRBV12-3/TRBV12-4,CASRPGTGGFYEQYF
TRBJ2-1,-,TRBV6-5,CASSPPLAVYENEQFF
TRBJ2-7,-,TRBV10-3,CAISAGLAGEAYEQYF
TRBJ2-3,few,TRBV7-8,CASSPGLAGAITDTQYF
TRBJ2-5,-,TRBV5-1,CASSLQGQETLYF
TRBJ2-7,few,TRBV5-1,CASSLEGQGNGEQYF
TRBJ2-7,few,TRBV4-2,CASSQVRGQFPYEQYF
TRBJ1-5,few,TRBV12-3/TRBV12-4,CASGFSHPRANQPQHF
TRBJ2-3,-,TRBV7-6,CASSLLAAGVTDTRYF
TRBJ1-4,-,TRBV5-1,CASSGSPYRGTNEKLFF
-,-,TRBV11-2,CASSWTTSGGSYEQYF
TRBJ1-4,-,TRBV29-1,CSVTRAGDEKLFF
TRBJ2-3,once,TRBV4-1,CASSQDPEGRDTQYF
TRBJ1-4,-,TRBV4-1,CASSPLAEGEKLFF